This T cell receptor (beta chain) was identified during a study of blood T cells in healthy people across ages. Remarks on this clonotype: Its target is not known.

Study results and caveats: TCR beta diversity correlated strongly with naive T cell percentage.

CDR1 is MNHEY and CDR2 is SMNVEV in the germline V gene (reference sequence). The CDR3 runs 15 residues. The V and J ends lost 5 bases and 0 bases, in that order; junction bases with no gene match: 6. It was with a sample-barcoded 5' primer and a J-beta primer mix that a second PCR of about 6 to 12 cycles was run. TCRdb independently ran MiXCR on the 5' RACE reads; one entry per CDR3 protein. The repertoire holds 1.4 million or so distinct CDR3 sequences, with approximately 43% as singletons. The chain employs TRBV27 and TRBJ2-7; TRBD1 aligns across 8 bases. The source of this sequence is a young woman in good health. Specimen: blood. The CDR3 spells CASSGQGRGSYEQYF. The CDR3 DNA is TGTGCCAGCAGTGGACAGGGAAGGGGCTCCTACGAGCAGTACTTC.